This T cell receptor beta chain was found in a study of blood T cell repertoires in COVID-19. Produced via immunoSEQ multiplex PCR; TCRdb's table is partial and in-frame only. The data contain roughly 350,000 clones, roughly 90% of them singletons. The sequence derives from a woman aged 70-85 years with COVID-19, enrolled during active disease. Sequenced material: peripheral blood.

The CDR3, as DNA: TGTGCCAGCAGCACCCCACCGGGACAGGGCGACTCCTATGGCTACACCTTC. Residues: CASSTPPGQGDSYGYTF. V and J are TRBV5-4 and TRBJ1-2, with 9 bases that match TRBD1. The CDR3 sequence is 17 residues long. The V segment lost 4 bases and the J segment 4 bases; nucleotides outside the gene matches: 14. In germline, CDR1 is SGHNT, CDR2 YYREEE (reference sequence).